What follows are 16 T cell receptor beta chains derived from one specimen sequenced in a study of naive and memory T cell subsets. Both TRBC1 and TRBC2 were covered by a beta constant-region primer of two equimolar oligonucleotides. TCRdb fed the UMI-ligation and nested PCR reads into MiXCR, producing one record per CDR3 protein. The table shows 130,000 to 150,000 distinct CDR3 sequences, with over 15% occurring only once. The specimen was naive CD4+ T cells from blood. These receptors all stem from a human donor in good health.

The V and J genes are TRBV20-1 and TRBJ1-2, with 7 bases lining up with TRBD1. The CDR3 runs 15 residues. V trimming: 5 bases; J trimming: 0 bases; junction bases outside the gene matches: 9. CDR1 is DFQATT, CDR2 SNEGSKA, per germline (reference sequence). In DNA, the CDR3 is TGCAGTGCTCCACCGGGACAGATAGCTAACTATGGCTACACCTTC. It specifies CSAPPGQIANYGYTF.

The rearrangement uses TRBV20-1 and TRBJ2-7; possibly TRBD2 for D (6 bases). Per the germline V gene, CDR1 is DFQATT and CDR2 is SNEGSKA (reference sequence). This CDR3 has 15 amino acids. V was cut by 0 bases and J by 3 bases, with 15 bases left in between. CDR3 bases: TGCAGTGCTAGAGATTCGGCGGGATATGGCTACGAGCAGTACTTC. It is translated as CSARDSAGYGYEQYF.

This clonotype occurred once. The V call is TRBV29-1, the J call TRBJ1-1, with D perhaps matching TRBD1 (6 bases). This CDR3 has 12 amino acids. The germline V gene has CDR1 SQVTM and CDR2 ANQGSEA. Trimming shortened V by 3 bases and J by 1 base, and 6 bases separated the two germline ends. CDR3 in DNA: TGCAGCGTTGAGGGACAGAACACTGAAGCTTTCTTT. The encoded protein is CSVEGQNTEAFF. The full variable domain, completed using reference TRBV29-1 and TRBJ1-1, is SAVISQKPSRDICQRGTSLTIQCQVDSQVTMMFWYRQQPGQSLTLIATANQGSEATYESGFVIDKFPISRPNLTFSTLTVSNMSPEDSSIYLCSVEGQNTEAFFGQGTRLTVV.

This clonotype was seen a handful of times. J is TRBJ2-6 and V is TRBV7-3; D could derive from TRBD1 or TRBD2 (5 bases each). V shed 4 bases and J shed 2 bases, with 9 bases lying between them. The CDR3 consists of 15 residues. Germline V gives CDR1 SGHTA, CDR2 FQGTGA. The CDR3 is CASSSGATGANVLTF. The CDR3 nucleotides are TGTGCCAGCAGCTCCGGGGCAACTGGGGCCAACGTCCTGACTTTC.

The chain links TRBV7-9 to TRBJ1-1; D gene unclear. The length of the CDR3 is 15 residues. The ends were cut back, 1 base at V and 0 bases at J, with 9 bases in the middle. Germline-derived CDR1 and CDR2 are SEHNR and FQNEAQ (reference sequence). This CDR3 is CASSLVPFLNTEAFF. The CDR3 region has the DNA TGTGCCAGCAGCTTAGTGCCCTTTCTGAACACTGAAGCTTTCTTT. The full variable domain, completed using reference TRBV7-9 and TRBJ1-1, is DTGVSQNPRHKITKRGQNVTFRCDPISEHNRLYWYRQTLGQGPEFLTYFQNEAQLEKSRLLSDRFSAERPKGSFSTLEIQRTEQGDSAMYLCASSLVPFLNTEAFFGQGTRLTVV.

The chain combines TRBV7-9 with TRBJ2-7; 9 bases are a match to TRBD1. After removal of 5 bases from V and 2 bases from J, the junction contained 10 bases not matched to a gene. CDR3 length: 16 amino acids. Germline values: CDR1 SEHNR, CDR2 FQNEAQ (reference sequence). CDR3 in amino acids: CASSPQTGGLPYEQYF. The DNA of the CDR3 is TGTGCCAGCAGCCCGCAGACAGGGGGGCTACCCTACGAGCAGTACTTC. Based on the CDR3 plus reference TRBV7-9 and TRBJ2-7, the full variable domain is DTGVSQNPRHKITKRGQNVTFRCDPISEHNRLYWYRQTLGQGPEFLTYFQNEAQLEKSRLLSDRFSAERPKGSFSTLEIQRTEQGDSAMYLCASSPQTGGLPYEQYFGPGTRLTVT.

The sample holds a few counts of this clonotype. The V and J genes are TRBV5-1 and TRBJ2-2, with D unresolved. This CDR3 contains 14 residues. V was trimmed by 0 bases and J by 3 bases, leaving 6 bases between them. Germline CDR1 SGHRS, CDR2 YFSETQ. CDR3 DNA sequence: TGCGCCAGCAGCTTGGCCGCGTACACCGGGGAGCTGTTTTTT. Translated: CASSLAAYTGELFF.

The chain uses TRBV18 and TRBJ1-6; the D gene is possibly TRBD1 (5 bases). The CDR3 length is 14 residues. V gave up 6 bases and J gave up 7 bases, with 13 bases separating them. From germline, CDR1 is KGHSH and CDR2 LQKENI. The CDR3 sequence: CASSPGVGNSPLHF. The CDR3 DNA reads TGTGCCAGCTCGCCGGGGGTAGGGAATTCACCCCTCCACTTT.

This chain joins TRBV29-1 and TRBJ2-3; 7 bases are a match to TRBD1. The J segment lost 11 bases and the V segment lost 4 bases, leaving 15 bases of the junction unmatched. The CDR3 loop spans 14 amino acids. Germline CDR1 is SQVTM and CDR2 is ANQGSEA. In DNA, the CDR3 is TGCAGCGTTGGGGAAGGGGGCGGCAGGGTAAGGCAGTATTTT. It specifies CSVGEGGGRVRQYF.

This clonotype was observed a few times. The V call is TRBV19, the J call TRBJ2-3; 9 nucleotides agree with TRBD2. Germline V gives CDR1 LNHDA, CDR2 SQIVND (reference sequence). After removal of 6 bases from V and 2 bases from J, the junction contained 6 bases not matched to a gene. The CDR3 has 15 amino acids. This CDR3 is CASSAGTSLTDTQYF. The CDR3 DNA reads TGTGCCAGTAGCGCCGGGACTAGCCTCACAGATACGCAGTATTTT. Based on the CDR3 plus reference TRBV19 and TRBJ2-3, the full variable domain is DGGITQSPKYLFRKEGQNVTLSCEQNLNHDAMYWYRQDPGQGLRLIYYSQIVNDFQKGDIAEGYSVSREKKESFPLTVTSAQKNPTAFYLCASSAGTSLTDTQYFGPGTRLTVL.

The chain couples TRBV28 to TRBJ2-6; perhaps TRBD2 as D (6 bases). The CDR3 has 17 residues. Germline V gives CDR1 MDHEN, CDR2 SYDVKM. The V and J ends lost 3 bases and 0 bases respectively, with 12 bases between them. The CDR3 region is CASSFGGTSSGANVLTF. Written as DNA, the CDR3 is TGTGCCAGCAGTTTCGGGGGTACGAGCTCTGGGGCCAACGTCCTGACTTTC.

The chain combines TRBV27 with TRBJ2-1; maybe TRBD1 (6 bases). From germline, CDR1 is MNHEY and CDR2 SMNVEV (reference sequence). CDR3 length: 15 residues. With 6 bases removed from V and 6 bases from J, the gap between germline ends came to 18 bases. The CDR3 coding sequence is TGTGCCAGCAGACTTACAGGGACGGCGGGCAATGAGCAGTTCTTC. This gives the protein CASRLTGTAGNEQFF.

The CDR3 region is CAISGAGHRQETQYF. CDR3 coding DNA: TGTGCCATCAGTGGGGCAGGGCACAGACAAGAGACCCAGTACTTC. The V call is TRBV10-3, the J call TRBJ2-5; a weak D match, TRBD1 (5 bases). V lost 4 bases, J lost 2 bases, and 14 bases lay in between. The CDR3 is 15 residues long. In germline, CDR1 is ENHRY, CDR2 SYGVKD.

This clonotype was counted a few times. The rearrangement joins TRBV20-1 to TRBJ2-1; maybe TRBD2 (6 bases). In germline, CDR1 is DFQATT, CDR2 SNEGSKA (reference sequence). V was pared by 6 bases and J by 4 bases, with 16 bases between. The CDR3 has 14 residues. In DNA form, the CDR3 reads TGCAGTGCCATAAGAGCGGGCCCATACAATGAGCAGTTCTTC. This translates into CSAIRAGPYNEQFF.

This chain joins TRBV20-1 and TRBJ2-3; 9 positions agree with TRBD2. The CDR3 totals 15 residues. Germline-derived CDR1 and CDR2 are DFQATT and SNEGSKA (reference sequence). J lost 5 bases, V lost 5 bases, and 11 bases had no gene match. In DNA form, the CDR3 reads TGCAGTGCTCCCGGGACTAGCAGCGATGGAGATACGCAGTATTTT. Its translation: CSAPGTSSDGDTQYF.

The V gene is TRBV30, the J gene TRBJ2-7; D is possibly TRBD2 (6 bases). Trimming removed 8 bases at V and 0 bases at J, with 11 bases between. Germline V gene sequence: CDR1 GTSNPN, CDR2 SVGIG (reference sequence). This CDR3 region has 12 residues. CDR3 loop: CAGGLASYEQYF. The CDR3 nucleotides are TGTGCCGGGGGACTTGCCTCCTACGAGCAGTACTTC.